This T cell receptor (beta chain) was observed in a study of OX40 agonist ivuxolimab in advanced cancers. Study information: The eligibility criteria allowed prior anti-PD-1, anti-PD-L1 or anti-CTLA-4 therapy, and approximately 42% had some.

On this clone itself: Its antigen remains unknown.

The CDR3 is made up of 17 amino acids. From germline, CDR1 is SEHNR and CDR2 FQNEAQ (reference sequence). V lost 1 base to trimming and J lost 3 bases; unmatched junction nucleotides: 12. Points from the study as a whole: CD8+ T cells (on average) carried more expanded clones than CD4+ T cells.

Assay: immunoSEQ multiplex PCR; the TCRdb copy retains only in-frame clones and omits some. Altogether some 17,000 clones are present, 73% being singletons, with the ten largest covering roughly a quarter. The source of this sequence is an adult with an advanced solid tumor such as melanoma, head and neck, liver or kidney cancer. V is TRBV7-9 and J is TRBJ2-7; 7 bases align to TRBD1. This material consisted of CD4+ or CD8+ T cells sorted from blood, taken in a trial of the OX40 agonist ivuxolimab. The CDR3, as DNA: TGTGCCAGCAGCTTAGGCGGTTGGGGGACAGAGGACTACGAGCAGTACTTC. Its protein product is CASSLGGWGTEDYEQYF.